These T cell receptor beta chains were read from a single sample in a study of cytomegalovirus exposure and HLA in healthy donors. Generated by immunoSEQ multiplex PCR, the TCRdb table keeps only in-frame clones and is missing some. The specimen's table records about 120,000 clones. Sequenced sample: PBMCs. All receptors come from a man aged 25-45 years in good health and CMV-seronegative. The CDR3 runs from the conserved cysteine through the conserved F or W.

v_gene: TRBV11-3; CDR3aa: CASSSGQGENTEAFF
v_gene: TRBV5-1; CDR3aa: CASSLIAGDTGELFF
v_gene: TRBV2; CDR3aa: CASSMRGAPGAQYF
v_gene: TRBV7-3; CDR3aa: CASSPQSSGTGSIEAFF
v_gene: TRBV7-8; CDR3aa: CASSSNNEQFF
v_gene: TRBV7-8; CDR3aa: CASSLKAGDRATYEQYF
v_gene: TRBV18; CDR3aa: CASSWYGVNTEAFF
v_gene: TRBV4-1; CDR3aa: CASSQGDIRGDAGYTF
v_gene: TRBV18; CDR3aa: CASSGLYRPPADGEQFF
v_gene: TRBV7-2; CDR3aa: CASSITGGTEAFF
v_gene: TRBV7-2; CDR3aa: CASSKDSRNTEAFF
v_gene: TRBV27; CDR3aa: CASSIQGAGGYEQYF
v_gene: TRBV7-2; CDR3aa: CASTRASGVPDTQYF
v_gene: TRBV5-5; CDR3aa: CASSLDMSNQPQHF
v_gene: TRBV15; CDR3aa: CATSRDSGSSGNTIYF
v_gene: TRBV18; CDR3aa: CASSAGTGVGNTIYF
v_gene: TRBV30; CDR3aa: CAWTRGRMNTEAFF
v_gene: TRBV9; CDR3aa: CASSVGLLGLYNEQFF
v_gene: TRBV7-6; CDR3aa: CASSLAPVGEKLFF
v_gene: TRBV5-4; CDR3aa: CASSLRQGSIYNEQFF
v_gene: TRBV7-7; CDR3aa: CASSSGGEQYF
v_gene: TRBV15; CDR3aa: CATSRAGNEQYF
v_gene: TRBV28; CDR3aa: CASSLSSQGKGGYTF
v_gene: TRBV7-6; CDR3aa: CASSSGTGLMAETQYF
v_gene: TRBV5-1; CDR3aa: CASSQGQVPSEQFF
v_gene: TRBV7-9; CDR3aa: CASSSRGLNGYTF
v_gene: TRBV2; CDR3aa: CASLRTGGDTEAFF
v_gene: TRBV4-3; CDR3aa: CASSQENRDTGELFF
v_gene: TRBV9; CDR3aa: CASSVDRGTDTQYF
v_gene: TRBV29-1; CDR3aa: CSVGTGEPYEQYF
v_gene: TRBV7-2; CDR3aa: CASSLGHGGATQYF
v_gene: TRBV15; CDR3aa: CATSRGQNCGYTF
v_gene: TRBV4-1; CDR3aa: CASRTGQGTDTQYF
v_gene: TRBV7-3; CDR3aa: CASSLTSAGGPQYF
v_gene: TRBV5-1; CDR3aa: CASSVGGRGSPLHF
v_gene: TRBV7-2; CDR3aa: CASSFQRGPGETQYF
v_gene: TRBV4-3; CDR3aa: CASSQTTTNYGYTF
v_gene: TRBV6-4; CDR3aa: CASSLRDRGTDTQYF
v_gene: TRBV28; CDR3aa: CASSGGDRGREKLFF
v_gene: TRBV4-1; CDR3aa: CASSLRGGRTDTQYF
v_gene: TRBV9; CDR3aa: CASSTHLRHTDTQYF
v_gene: TRBV10-3; CDR3aa: CAISDQDSSRTEAFF
v_gene: TRBV5-5; CDR3aa: CASSLAVGGAANEKLFF
v_gene: TRBV27; CDR3aa: CASSRRTGGQETQYF
v_gene: TRBV14; CDR3aa: CASSQTSWEGETQYF
v_gene: TRBV5-1; CDR3aa: CASFPAVARSIADTQYF
v_gene: TRBV11-2; CDR3aa: CASSRVQSDTEAFF
v_gene: TRBV10-3; CDR3aa: CATTTGASNQPQHF
v_gene: TRBV27; CDR3aa: CASRPGGVNNEQFF
v_gene: TRBV12-5; CDR3aa: CASGLIVQGAWGNTEAFF
v_gene: TRBV5-1; CDR3aa: CASSLGQGDQPQHF
v_gene: TRBV5-1; CDR3aa: CASSPGTGVTYEQYF
v_gene: TRBV18; CDR3aa: CASSRLPGQGNYGYTF